This T cell receptor beta chain comes out of a study of blood T cell repertoires in COVID-19. Study-wide background: Samples taken during acute and convalescent COVID-19 were collected in the United States, Italy and Spain.

The CDR3 is made up of 16 amino acids. V was shortened by 1 base and J by 0 bases, with 12 bases between the two germline ends. In germline, CDR1 is LGHDT, CDR2 YNNKEL (reference sequence). Profiling relied on immunoSEQ multiplex PCR, and the TCRdb table lists in-frame clones only, not all of them. The table records roughly 200,000 clones, roughly 81% of them present only once. The TCR was taken from an elderly woman with COVID-19, enrolled during active disease. Sequencing input: peripheral blood. This sequence joins TRBV3-1 (or the pseudogene TRBV3-2) and TRBJ1-2; possible D gene TRBD1, 6 bases. CDR3 in DNA: TGTGCCAGCAGCCAAGCTGCTACAGGGACTAACTATGGCTACACCTTC. Residues: CASSQAATGTNYGYTF.